Below are 17 T cell receptor beta chains sequenced from a single sample in a study of shared clonotypes between healthy human individuals. Naive CD8 cells lacked CD45RO and underwent positive selection for CCR7, leaving out terminally differentiated effector memory CD45RA+ cells. Measured with immunoSEQ multiplex PCR; TCRdb has only the in-frame clones, and not every one. This table has around 2.1 million clones, around 93% appearing once. Source material: naive CD8+ T cells from PBMCs. Every receptor here comes from a man younger than 35 in good health. Some clones in this sample may be carry-over from other donors' samples.

This clone was detected only once. The V and J genes are TRBV5-8 and TRBJ2-1; 7 bases align to TRBD2. Trimming at V came to 1 base and at J to 2 bases, leaving 6 bases not matched to a gene. Germline-derived CDR1 and CDR2 are SGHTS and YDEGEE. The CDR3 has 16 amino acids. The CDR3 region is CASSLLPGRAYNEQFF. The CDR3 bases are TGTGCCAGCAGCTTGCTTCCAGGGAGGGCCTACAATGAGCAGTTCTTC.

This rearrangement joins TRBV7-2 to TRBJ1-5; D is undetermined. This CDR3 has 15 amino acids. CDR1 SGHTA and CDR2 FQGNSA come from the germline V gene. Trimming stripped 1 base from V and 1 base from J, with 8 bases between. For the CDR3, the DNA is TGTGCCAGCAGCTTAGGGGAGGTGAGCAATCAGCCCCAGCATTTT. Translated, it gives CASSLGEVSNQPQHF.

The chain combines TRBV19 with TRBJ1-2, with D tentatively TRBD1 (5 bases). The CDR3 consists of 15 residues. V lost 10 bases and J lost 1, with 19 bases in between. Germline CDR1 reads LNHDA; CDR2 reads SQIVND (reference sequence). CDR3 amino acids: CATRQGWGFNYGYTF. The CDR3, as DNA: TGTGCCACCAGGCAGGGATGGGGTTTTAACTATGGCTACACCTTC.

The rearrangement joins TRBV7-9 to TRBJ2-2, with TRBD2 matching 8 bases. Germline lookup yields CDR1 SEHNR and CDR2 FQNEAQ (reference sequence). V gave up 5 bases and J gave up 4 bases; unmatched junction bases: 6. The CDR3 is made up of 15 amino acids. CDR3 amino acids: CASSPQRERTGELFF. In DNA form, the CDR3 reads TGTGCCAGCAGCCCTCAGCGGGAGCGCACCGGGGAGCTGTTTTTT.

CDR3 in DNA: TGCGCCAGCAGCTCACCGACAGGCGGTAGGACTGAAGCTTTCTTT. This codes for CASSSPTGGRTEAFF. The V gene is TRBV5-1, the J gene TRBJ1-1, with a weak D call TRBD1 (6 bases). Germline loops: CDR1 SGHRS, CDR2 YFSETQ. V lost 3 bases, J lost 5 bases, and 17 bases lay in between. The CDR3 extends over 15 amino acids. The full variable domain, with the rest looked up from reference TRBV5-1 and TRBJ1-1, is KAGVTQTPRYLIKTRGQQVTLSCSPISGHRSVSWYQQTPGQGLQFLFEYFSETQRNKGNFPGRFSGRQFSNSRSEMNVSTLELGDSALYLCASSSPTGGRTEAFFGQGTRLTVV.

This chain connects TRBV7-9 to TRBJ1-1; 7 bases fit TRBD1. The CDR3 extends over 15 amino acids. Per germline, CDR1 SEHNR and CDR2 FQNEAQ (reference sequence). Trimming cost V 1 base and J 3 bases; bases outside gene matches: 5. The CDR3 sequence is CASSLGRQGDTEAFF. The CDR3 DNA follows: TGTGCCAGCAGCTTAGGGCGACAGGGAGACACTGAAGCTTTCTTT.

The V and J genes are TRBV6-6 and TRBJ2-5; D gene ambiguous. The germline V gene encodes CDR1 MNHNY and CDR2 SVGAGI (reference sequence). The CDR3 contains 16 residues. Trimming took off 2 bases at V and 2 bases at J, with 15 bases between the two ends. CDR3 residues: CASSYGQAPLQETQYF. The CDR3, as DNA: TGTGCCAGCAGTTACGGGCAGGCCCCGCTACAAGAGACCCAGTACTTC.

The chain recombines TRBV29-1 with TRBJ2-3; the D gene is possibly TRBD2 (5 bases). Germline V gene sequence: CDR1 SQVTM, CDR2 ANQGSEA. Trimming took 8 bases from V and 11 from J, leaving 17 bases between them. This CDR3 is 11 amino acids long. The CDR3 region is CSPVLDRGQYF. CDR3 in DNA: TGCAGCCCCGTCTTGGATCGGGGGCAGTATTTT.

The chain has TRBV10-3 and TRBJ2-5; TRBD2 matches 11 bases. CDR3 size: 15 residues. Per germline, CDR1 ENHRY and CDR2 SYGVKD. The J segment lost 5 bases and the V segment lost 11 bases, leaving 13 bases of the junction unmatched. For the CDR3, the DNA is TGTGCCGTCGGGACTAGCGGCATAGGGGGGGAGACCCAGTACTTC. This sequence encodes CAVGTSGIGGETQYF.

The chain couples TRBV9 to TRBJ1-5; TRBD1 is a possible D gene (5 bases). This CDR3 has 14 residues. V was cut by 0 bases and J by 7 bases, with 11 bases left in between. CDR1 SGDLS and CDR2 YYNGEE come from the germline V gene. The CDR3 DNA sequence: TGTGCCAGCAGCGTAGCTGAGCGGGGCCAGCCCCAGCATTTT. It encodes CASSVAERGQPQHF.

The CDR3 coding sequence is TGTGCCATCCCGGGATCGCAAGCTTTCTTT. It translates to CAIPGSQAFF. V usage is TRBV7-9 and J usage is TRBJ1-1; D is undetermined. Germline V CDR1 and CDR2: SEHNR, FQNEAQ (reference sequence). The CDR3 length is 10 residues. V lost 10 bases and J 9 bases, leaving 12 bases between the germline ends.

The chain joins TRBV7-9 to TRBJ2-7; perhaps TRBD2 as D (5 bases). In germline, CDR1 is SEHNR, CDR2 FQNEAQ (reference sequence). There are 15 residues in the CDR3. V was trimmed by 1 base and J by 0 bases, leaving 10 bases between them. The CDR3 loop reads CASSLGELNSYEQYF. The CDR3 DNA follows: TGTGCCAGCAGCTTAGGGGAGTTAAACTCCTACGAGCAGTACTTC. Full variable domain (missing parts from reference TRBV7-9 and TRBJ2-7): DTGVSQNPRHKITKRGQNVTFRCDPISEHNRLYWYRQTLGQGPEFLTYFQNEAQLEKSRLLSDRFSAERPKGSFSTLEIQRTEQGDSAMYLCASSLGELNSYEQYFGPGTRLTVT.

The rearrangement joins TRBV27 to TRBJ2-2; TRBD2 might be the D (6 bases). From germline, CDR1 is MNHEY and CDR2 SMNVEV (reference sequence). This CDR3 is 13 amino acids long. Trimming pared 0 bases from V and 7 bases from J, leaving 6 bases between. CDR3 DNA sequence: TGTGCCAGCAGTTTATCGGGGGGCGGGGAGCTGTTTTTT. Translated, it gives CASSLSGGGELFF.

This chain uses TRBV7-2 with TRBJ2-3; 8 positions match TRBD2. Trimming cost V 0 bases and J 11 bases; bases outside gene matches: 16. Germline lookup yields CDR1 SGHTA and CDR2 FQGNSA. The CDR3 is 17 amino acids. CDR3 bases: TGTGCCAGCAGCTTAGCCGCCGACGAAGTCTTCGCGGGAGGGCAGTATTTT. Its translation: CASSLAADEVFAGGQYF.

About this clone itself: Other DNA sequences in the sample encode the same CDR3. The gene calls are TRBV27 and TRBJ2-7, with D possibly TRBD1 on 5 matching bases. The germline gives CDR1 MNHEY, CDR2 SMNVEV (reference sequence). Trimming cost V 2 bases and J 6 bases, with 8 bases left between them. The CDR3 runs to 12 residues. CDR3 in amino acids: CASSLTGLEQYF. DNA of the CDR3: TGTGCCAGCAGTTTAACAGGCCTCGAGCAGTACTTC.

The chain is built from TRBV11-2 and TRBJ2-1; no reliable D call. CDR1 SGHAT and CDR2 FQNNGV come from the germline V gene. The CDR3 runs to 12 residues. The V end lost 1 base, the J end lost 5 bases, and 3 bases lay between the germline ends. This CDR3 is CASSLANNEQFF. Here the CDR3 DNA reads TGTGCCAGCAGCTTAGCCAACAATGAGCAGTTCTTC.

The chain joins TRBV9 to TRBJ1-1; TRBD1 is a possible D gene (6 bases). CDR1 and CDR2 from the germline V gene are SGDLS and YYNGEE. The V end lost 0 bases, the J end lost 2 bases, and 17 bases lay between the germline ends. The CDR3 length is 17 residues. This chain's CDR3 is CASSVAPDPGANTEAFF. CDR3 sequence (DNA): TGTGCCAGCAGCGTAGCTCCCGACCCAGGGGCTAACACTGAAGCTTTCTTT.